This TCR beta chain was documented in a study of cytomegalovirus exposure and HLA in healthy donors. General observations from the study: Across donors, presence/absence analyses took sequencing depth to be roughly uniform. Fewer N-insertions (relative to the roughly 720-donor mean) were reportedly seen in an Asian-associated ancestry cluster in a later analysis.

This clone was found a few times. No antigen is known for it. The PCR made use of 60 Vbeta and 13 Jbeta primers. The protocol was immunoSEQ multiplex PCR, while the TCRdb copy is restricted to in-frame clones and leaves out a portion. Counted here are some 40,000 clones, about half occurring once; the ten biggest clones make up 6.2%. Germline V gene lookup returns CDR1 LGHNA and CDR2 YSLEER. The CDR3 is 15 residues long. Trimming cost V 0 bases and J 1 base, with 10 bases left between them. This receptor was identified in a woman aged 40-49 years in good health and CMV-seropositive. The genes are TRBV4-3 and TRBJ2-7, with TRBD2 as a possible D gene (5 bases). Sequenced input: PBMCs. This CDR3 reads CASSQDWPGSYEQYF. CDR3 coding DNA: TGCGCCAGCAGCCAAGACTGGCCGGGGTCCTACGAGCAGTACTTC.